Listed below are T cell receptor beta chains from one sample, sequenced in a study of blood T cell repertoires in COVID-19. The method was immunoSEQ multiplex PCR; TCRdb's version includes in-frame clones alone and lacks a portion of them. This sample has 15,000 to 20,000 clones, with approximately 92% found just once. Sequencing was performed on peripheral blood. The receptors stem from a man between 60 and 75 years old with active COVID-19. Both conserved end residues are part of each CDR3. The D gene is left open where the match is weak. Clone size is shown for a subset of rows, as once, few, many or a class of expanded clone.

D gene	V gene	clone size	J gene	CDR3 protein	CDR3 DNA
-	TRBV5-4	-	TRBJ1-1	CASRSGQKMNTEAFF	TGTGCCAGCAGATCCGGACAGAAGATGAACACTGAAGCTTTCTTT
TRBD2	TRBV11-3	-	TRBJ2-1	CASSSWTSGRDDEQFF	TGTGCCAGCAGCTCGTGGACTAGCGGGAGGGATGATGAGCAGTTCTTC
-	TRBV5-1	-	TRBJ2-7	CASSLLQGSSYEQYF	TGCGCCAGCAGCTTGTTACAGGGATCCTCCTACGAGCAGTACTTC
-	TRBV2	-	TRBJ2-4	CASSRDLAKNIQYF	TGTGCCAGCAGTCGCGACTTAGCCAAAAACATTCAGTACTTC
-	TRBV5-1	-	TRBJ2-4	CASSWGTHLAKNIQYF	TGCGCCAGCAGCTGGGGGACACACCTAGCCAAAAACATTCAGTACTTC
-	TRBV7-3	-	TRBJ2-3	CASSAGGIVDTQYF	TGTGCCAGCAGCGCAGGGGGGATTGTGGATACGCAGTATTTT
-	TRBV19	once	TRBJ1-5	CASSIGNKPGAVNQPQHF	TGTGCCAGTAGTATAGGTAATAAACCAGGGGCGGTCAATCAGCCCCAGCATTTT
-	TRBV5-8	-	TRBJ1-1	CASSLVYGSRTNTEAFF	TGTGCCAGCAGCTTGGTCTACGGGAGTAGAACGAACACTGAAGCTTTCTTT
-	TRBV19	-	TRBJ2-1	CASSATPNEQFF	TGTGCCAGTAGTGCGACTCCAAATGAGCAGTTCTTC
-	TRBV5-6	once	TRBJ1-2	CASSYVGGGYTF	TGTGCCAGCAGCTACGTAGGGGGTGGCTACACCTTC
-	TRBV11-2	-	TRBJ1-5	CASSFPGTNQPQHF	TGTGCCAGCAGCTTCCCTGGGACAAATCAGCCCCAGCATTTT
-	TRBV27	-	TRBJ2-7	CASRRDREAYEQYF	TGTGCCAGCAGGCGGGACAGAGAAGCCTACGAGCAGTACTTC
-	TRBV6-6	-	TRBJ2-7	CASSRLMVGEQYF	TGTGCCAGCAGCCGTTTAATGGTCGGGGAGCAGTACTTC
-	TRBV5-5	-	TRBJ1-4	CASRPGATNEKLFF	TGTGCCAGCAGACCTGGAGCAACTAATGAAAAACTGTTTTTT
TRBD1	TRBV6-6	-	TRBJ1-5	CASSSQGRISNQPQHF	TGTGCCAGCAGCTCACAGGGGAGAATTAGCAATCAGCCCCAGCATTTT
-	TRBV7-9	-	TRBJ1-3	CASSLTSSGNTIYF	TGTGCCAGCAGCTTAACCAGCTCTGGAAACACCATATATTTT
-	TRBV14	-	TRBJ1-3	CASSHGRGNTIYF	TGTGCCAGCAGCCACGGACGAGGGAACACCATATATTTT
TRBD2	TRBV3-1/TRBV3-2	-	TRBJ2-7	CASTQSLGTSDEQYF	TGTGCCAGCACCCAAAGCCTTGGGACTAGCGACGAGCAGTACTTC
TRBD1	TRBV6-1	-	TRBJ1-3	CASSEPGDSSGNTIYF	TGTGCCAGCAGTGAACCGGGGGACAGCTCTGGAAACACCATATATTTT
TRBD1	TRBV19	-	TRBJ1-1	CASSITGTANTEAFF	TGTGCCAGTAGCATCACCGGGACAGCGAACACTGAAGCTTTCTTT
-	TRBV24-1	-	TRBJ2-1	CATSGGGDNEQFF	TGTGCCACCAGTGGAGGGGGGGACAATGAGCAGTTCTTC
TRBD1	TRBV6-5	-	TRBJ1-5	CASVGTGAADQPQHF	TGTGCCAGCGTCGGGACAGGGGCTGCGGATCAGCCCCAGCATTTT
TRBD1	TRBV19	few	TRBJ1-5	CASSPQGEQNQPQHF	TGTGCCAGTAGTCCCCAGGGGGAACAAAATCAGCCCCAGCATTTT
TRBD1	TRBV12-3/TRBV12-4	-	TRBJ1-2	CASSQQGSYGYTF	TGTGCCAGCAGCCAACAGGGGAGCTATGGCTACACCTTC
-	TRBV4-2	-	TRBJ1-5	CASSPSAAVGGAVQPQHF	TGTGCCAGCAGCCCGTCCGCCGCCGTCGGAGGGGCGGTGCAGCCCCAGCATTTT
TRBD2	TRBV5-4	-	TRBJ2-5	CASSLDLAGGQETQYF	TGTGCCAGCAGCTTGGATTTAGCGGGGGGCCAAGAGACCCAGTACTTC
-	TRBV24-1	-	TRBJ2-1	CATSDALPRDNEQFF	TGTGCCACCAGTGATGCCCTGCCTAGAGACAATGAGCAGTTCTTC
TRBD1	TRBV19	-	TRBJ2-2	CASSVQGARTGELFF	TGTGCCAGTAGTGTCCAGGGGGCGCGCACCGGGGAGCTGTTTTTT
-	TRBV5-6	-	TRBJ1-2	CASSLLRSYGYTF	TGTGCCAGCAGCCTACTCAGGTCATATGGCTACACCTTC
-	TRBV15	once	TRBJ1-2	CATSRDRVQTGYTF	TGTGCCACCAGCAGAGACAGGGTTCAAACTGGCTACACCTTC
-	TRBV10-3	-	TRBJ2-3	CAIGGGTTSGDTQYF	TGTGCCATCGGTGGCGGGACCACCTCAGGGGATACGCAGTATTTT
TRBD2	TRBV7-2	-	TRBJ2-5	CASSSSSSGVFETQYF	TGTGCCAGCAGCTCCTCATCTAGCGGGGTATTTGAGACCCAGTACTTC
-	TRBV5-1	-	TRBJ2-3	CASSFRRVDSTDTQYF	TGCGCCAGCAGCTTCCGCAGGGTAGATTCCACAGATACGCAGTATTTT
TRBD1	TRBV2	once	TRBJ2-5	CASSPKTGVQETQYF	TGTGCCAGCAGTCCCAAAACAGGGGTCCAAGAGACCCAGTACTTC
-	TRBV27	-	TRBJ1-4	CASSLNPEGIEKLFF	TGTGCCAGCAGTTTGAACCCGGAGGGGATTGAAAAACTGTTTTTT
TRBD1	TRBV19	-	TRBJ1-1	CASTNTGVLEAFF	TGTGCCAGTACCAACACAGGGGTCCTTGAAGCTTTCTTT
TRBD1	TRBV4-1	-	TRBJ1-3	CASSQGGTGGSGNTIYF	TGCGCCAGCAGCCAAGGAGGGACAGGGGGGTCTGGAAACACCATATATTTT
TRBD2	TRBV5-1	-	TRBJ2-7	CASSLGLAGDPSYEQYF	TGCGCCAGCAGCTTGGGACTAGCGGGAGATCCTTCCTACGAGCAGTACTTC
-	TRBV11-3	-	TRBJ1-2	CASSFTGQNYGYTF	TGTGCCAGCAGCTTCACAGGACAGAACTATGGCTACACCTTC
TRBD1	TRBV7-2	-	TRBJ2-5	CASSAYGTDIQETQYF	TGTGCCAGCAGCGCCTACGGGACAGACATCCAAGAGACCCAGTACTTC
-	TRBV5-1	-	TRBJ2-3	CASSLALEVDTQYF	TGCGCCAGCAGCTTGGCCCTCGAGGTAGATACGCAGTATTTT
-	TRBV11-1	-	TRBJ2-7	CASSFPGFSEQYF	TGTGCCAGCAGCTTTCCAGGGTTCTCCGAGCAGTACTTC
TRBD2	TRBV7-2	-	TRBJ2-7	CASSFISGRGYEQYF	TGTGCCAGCAGCTTCATTAGCGGGAGAGGGTACGAGCAGTACTTC
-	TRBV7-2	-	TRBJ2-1	CASSTLPTYNEQFF	TGTGCCAGCAGCACCCTACCTACCTACAATGAGCAGTTCTTC
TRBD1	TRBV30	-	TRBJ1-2	CAWSETQGGGTF	TGTGCCTGGAGTGAAACACAGGGGGGAGGCACCTTC